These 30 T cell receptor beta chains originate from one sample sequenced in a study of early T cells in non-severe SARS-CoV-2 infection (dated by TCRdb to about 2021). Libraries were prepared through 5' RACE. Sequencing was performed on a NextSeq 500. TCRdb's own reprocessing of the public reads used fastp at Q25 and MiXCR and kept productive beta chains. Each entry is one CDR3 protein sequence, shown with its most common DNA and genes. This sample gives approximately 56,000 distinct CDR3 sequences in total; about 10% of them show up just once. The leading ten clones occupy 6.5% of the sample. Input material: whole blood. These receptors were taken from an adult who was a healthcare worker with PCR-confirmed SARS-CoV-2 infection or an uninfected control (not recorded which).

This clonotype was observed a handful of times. The CDR3 DNA reads as TGTGCCAGCAGTTACCCGGATCGTCCTGGGAGCTATGGCTACACCTTC. Translated, it gives CASSYPDRPGSYGYTF. The rearrangement joins TRBV6-2 or TRBV6-3 to TRBJ1-2; no definite D call. The CDR3 covers 16 residues. V shed 2 bases and J shed 4 bases, with 17 bases lying between them. Germline V gene data show CDR1 as MNHEY and CDR2 as SVGEGT.

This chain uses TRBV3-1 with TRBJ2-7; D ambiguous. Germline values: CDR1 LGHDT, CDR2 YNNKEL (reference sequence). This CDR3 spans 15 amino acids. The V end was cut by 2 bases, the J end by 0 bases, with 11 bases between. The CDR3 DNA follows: TGTGCCAGCAGCCAAATGCTTGTAAGCTCCTACGAGCAGTACTTC. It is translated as CASSQMLVSSYEQYF.

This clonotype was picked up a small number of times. This chain's CDR3 is CASSFSSRRGNEQFF. The CDR3 nucleotides are TGCGCCAGCAGCTTTTCAAGCCGGCGGGGCAATGAGCAGTTCTTC. V and J are TRBV5-1 and TRBJ2-1, with a tentative D call TRBD2 (6 bases). With 2 bases removed from V and 6 bases from J, the gap between germline ends came to 15 bases. This CDR3 has 15 residues. Germline V lookup: CDR1 SGHRS, CDR2 YFSETQ.

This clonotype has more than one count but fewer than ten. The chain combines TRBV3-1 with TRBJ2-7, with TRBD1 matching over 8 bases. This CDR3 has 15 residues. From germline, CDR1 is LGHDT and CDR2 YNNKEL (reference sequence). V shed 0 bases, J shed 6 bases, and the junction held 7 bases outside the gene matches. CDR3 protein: CASSQDPGQGVEQYF. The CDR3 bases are TGTGCCAGCAGCCAAGATCCCGGACAGGGAGTCGAGCAGTACTTC.

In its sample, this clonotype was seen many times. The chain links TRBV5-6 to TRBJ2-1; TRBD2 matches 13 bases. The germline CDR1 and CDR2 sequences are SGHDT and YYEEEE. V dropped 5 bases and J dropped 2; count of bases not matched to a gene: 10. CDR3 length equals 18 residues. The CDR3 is CASRDGTSGNRPYNEQFF. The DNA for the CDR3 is TGTGCCAGCAGAGATGGGACTAGCGGGAATAGACCCTACAATGAGCAGTTCTTC.

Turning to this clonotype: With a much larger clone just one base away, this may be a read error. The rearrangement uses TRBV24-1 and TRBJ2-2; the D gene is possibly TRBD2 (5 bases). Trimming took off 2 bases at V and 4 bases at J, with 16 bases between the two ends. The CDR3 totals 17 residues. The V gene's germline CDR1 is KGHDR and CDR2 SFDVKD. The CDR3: CATSDYGSGRSTGELFF. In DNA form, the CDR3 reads TGTGCCACCAGTGATTATGGAAGCGGCAGGAGCACCGGGGAGCTGTTTTTT.

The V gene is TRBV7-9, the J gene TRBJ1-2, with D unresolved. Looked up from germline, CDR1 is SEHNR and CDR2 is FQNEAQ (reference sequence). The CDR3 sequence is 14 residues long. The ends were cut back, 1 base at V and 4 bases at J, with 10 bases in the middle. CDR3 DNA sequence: TGTGCCAGCAGCTTAGAAATCGTCAGCTATGGCTACACCTTC. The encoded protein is CASSLEIVSYGYTF. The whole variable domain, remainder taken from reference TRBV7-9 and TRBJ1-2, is DTGVSQNPRHKITKRGQNVTFRCDPISEHNRLYWYRQTLGQGPEFLTYFQNEAQLEKSRLLSDRFSAERPKGSFSTLEIQRTEQGDSAMYLCASSLEIVSYGYTFGSGTRLTVV.

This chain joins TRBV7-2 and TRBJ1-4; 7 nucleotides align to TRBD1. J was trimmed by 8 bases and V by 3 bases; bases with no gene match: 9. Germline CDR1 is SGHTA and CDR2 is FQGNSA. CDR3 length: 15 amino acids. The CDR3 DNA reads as TGTGCCAGCAGCTTGGTCACAGGGGTAGAAGAAAAACTGTTTTTT. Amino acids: CASSLVTGVEEKLFF.

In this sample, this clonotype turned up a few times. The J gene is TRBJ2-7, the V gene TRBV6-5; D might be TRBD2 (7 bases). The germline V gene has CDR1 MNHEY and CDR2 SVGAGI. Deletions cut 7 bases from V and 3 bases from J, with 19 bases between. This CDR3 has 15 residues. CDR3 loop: CASTPEGGRDYEQYF. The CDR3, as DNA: TGTGCCAGCACTCCAGAGGGGGGGCGCGACTACGAGCAGTACTTC.

The CDR3 protein is CASSPRTGLGYEQYF. The CDR3 DNA reads TGTGCCAGCAGCCCACGGACAGGGTTAGGCTACGAGCAGTACTTC. This chain joins TRBV7-9 and TRBJ2-7; 8 nucleotides line up with TRBD1. The CDR3 contains 15 residues. The ends lost 5 bases at V and 3 bases at J; junction bases unmatched: 9. The germline V gene has CDR1 SEHNR and CDR2 FQNEAQ (reference sequence).

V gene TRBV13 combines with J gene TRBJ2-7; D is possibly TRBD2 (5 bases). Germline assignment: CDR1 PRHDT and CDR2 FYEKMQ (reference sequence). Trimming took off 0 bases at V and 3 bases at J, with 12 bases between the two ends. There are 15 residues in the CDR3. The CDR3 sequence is CASSLGATRGYEQYF. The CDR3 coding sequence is TGTGCCAGCAGCTTAGGGGCCACCCGGGGCTACGAGCAGTACTTC.

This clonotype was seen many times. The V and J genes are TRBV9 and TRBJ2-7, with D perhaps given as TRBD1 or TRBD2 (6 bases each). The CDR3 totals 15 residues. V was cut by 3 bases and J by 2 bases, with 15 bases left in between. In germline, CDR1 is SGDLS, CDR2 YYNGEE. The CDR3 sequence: CASSAGGQVAYEQYF. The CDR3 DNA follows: TGTGCCAGCAGCGCCGGGGGCCAGGTTGCCTACGAGCAGTACTTC.

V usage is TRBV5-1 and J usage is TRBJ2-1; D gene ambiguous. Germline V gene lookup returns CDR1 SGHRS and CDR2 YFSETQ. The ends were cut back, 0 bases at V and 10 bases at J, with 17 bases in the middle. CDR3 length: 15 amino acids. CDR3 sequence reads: CASSLDGRPRPEQFF. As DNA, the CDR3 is TGCGCCAGCAGCTTGGACGGGCGACCCCGGCCCGAGCAGTTCTTC.

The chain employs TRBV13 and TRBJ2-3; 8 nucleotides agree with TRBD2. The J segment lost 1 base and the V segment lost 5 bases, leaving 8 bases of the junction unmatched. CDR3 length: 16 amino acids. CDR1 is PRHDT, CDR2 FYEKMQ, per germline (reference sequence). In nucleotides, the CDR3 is TGTGCCAGCAGCCCGCGGACTAGCCCCGGCACAGATACGCAGTATTTT. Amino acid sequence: CASSPRTSPGTDTQYF.

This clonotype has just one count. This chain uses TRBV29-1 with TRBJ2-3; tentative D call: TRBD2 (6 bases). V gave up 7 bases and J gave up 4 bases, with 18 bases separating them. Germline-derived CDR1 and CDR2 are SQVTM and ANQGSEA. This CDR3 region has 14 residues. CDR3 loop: CSAPGRVLPDTQYF. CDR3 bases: TGCAGCGCCCCCGGGAGAGTTTTGCCAGATACGCAGTATTTT.

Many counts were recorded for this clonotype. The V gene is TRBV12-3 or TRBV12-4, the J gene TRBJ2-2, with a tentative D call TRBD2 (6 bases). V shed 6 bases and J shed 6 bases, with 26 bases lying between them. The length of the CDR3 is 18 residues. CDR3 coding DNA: TGTGCCAGCAGCCGACGGACTAATTCCCATTCTCCTCCCGGGGAGCTGTTTTTT. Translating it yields CASSRRTNSHSPPGELFF.

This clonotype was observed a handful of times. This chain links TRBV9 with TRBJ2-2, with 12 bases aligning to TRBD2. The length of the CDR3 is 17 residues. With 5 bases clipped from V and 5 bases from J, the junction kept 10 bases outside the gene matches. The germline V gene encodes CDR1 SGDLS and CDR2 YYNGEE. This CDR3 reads CASSFLAGGHYTGELFF. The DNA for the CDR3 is TGTGCCAGCAGTTTTCTAGCGGGAGGGCATTATACCGGGGAGCTGTTTTTT.

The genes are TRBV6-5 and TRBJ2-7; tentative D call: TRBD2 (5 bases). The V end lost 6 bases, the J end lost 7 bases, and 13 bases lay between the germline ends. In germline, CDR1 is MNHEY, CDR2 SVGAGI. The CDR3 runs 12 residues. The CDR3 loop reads CASRDLPGEQYF. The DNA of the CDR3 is TGTGCCAGCAGGGACCTTCCGGGGGAGCAGTACTTC.

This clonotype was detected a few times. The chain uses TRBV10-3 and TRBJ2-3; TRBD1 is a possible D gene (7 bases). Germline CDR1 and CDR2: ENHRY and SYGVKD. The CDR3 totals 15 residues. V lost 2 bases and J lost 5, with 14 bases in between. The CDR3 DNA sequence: TGTGCCATCAGTGAGCGGCAGGGGGGAAGAGATACGCAGTATTTT. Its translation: CAISERQGGRDTQYF.

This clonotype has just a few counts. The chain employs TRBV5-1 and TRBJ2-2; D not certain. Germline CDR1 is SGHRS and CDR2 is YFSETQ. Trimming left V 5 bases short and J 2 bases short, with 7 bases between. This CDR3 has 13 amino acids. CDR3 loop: CASRDRNTGELFF. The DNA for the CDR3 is TGCGCCAGCAGGGATAGAAACACCGGGGAGCTGTTTTTT.

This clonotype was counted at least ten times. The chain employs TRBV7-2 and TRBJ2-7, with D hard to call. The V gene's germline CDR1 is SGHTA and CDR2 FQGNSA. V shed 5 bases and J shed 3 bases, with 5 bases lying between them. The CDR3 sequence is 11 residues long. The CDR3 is CASSDHYEQYF. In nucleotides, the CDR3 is TGTGCCAGCAGCGACCACTACGAGCAGTACTTC. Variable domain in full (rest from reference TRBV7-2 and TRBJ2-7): GAGVSQSPSNKVTEKGKDVELRCDPISGHTALYWYRQSLGQGLEFLIYFQGNSAPDKSGLPSDRFSAERTGGSVSTLTIQRTQQEDSAVYLCASSDHYEQYFGPGTRLTVT.

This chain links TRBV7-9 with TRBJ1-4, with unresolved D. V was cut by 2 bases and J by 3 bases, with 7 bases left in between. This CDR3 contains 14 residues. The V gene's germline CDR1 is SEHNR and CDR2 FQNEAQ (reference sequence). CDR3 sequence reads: CASSLNSANEKLFF. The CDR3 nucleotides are TGTGCCAGCAGCTTAAATTCGGCTAATGAAAAACTGTTTTTT.

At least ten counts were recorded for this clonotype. This CDR3 is CASSPIGSTDTQYF. CDR3 nucleotide sequence: TGTGCCAGCTCACCTATTGGTTCCACAGATACGCAGTATTTT. The V and J genes are TRBV18 and TRBJ2-3; no clear D. CDR1 is KGHSH, CDR2 LQKENI, per germline. The CDR3 has 14 amino acids. Between the trimmed V and J ends, which lost 3 bases and 2 bases, there was a span of 9 bases. Using reference TRBV18 and TRBJ2-3 for the parts outside the CDR3, the full variable domain is NAGVMQNPRHLVRRRGQEARLRCSPMKGHSHVYWYRQLPEEGLKFMVYLQKENIIDESGMPKERFSAEFPKEGPSILRIQQVVRGDSAAYFCASSPIGSTDTQYFGPGTRLTVL.

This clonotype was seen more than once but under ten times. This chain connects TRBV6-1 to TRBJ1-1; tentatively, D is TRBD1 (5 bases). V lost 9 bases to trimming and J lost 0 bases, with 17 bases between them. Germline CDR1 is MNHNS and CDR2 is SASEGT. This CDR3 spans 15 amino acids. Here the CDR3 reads CASDSWGFMNTEAFF. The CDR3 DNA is TGTGCCAGTGACAGTTGGGGGTTTATGAACACTGAAGCTTTCTTT.

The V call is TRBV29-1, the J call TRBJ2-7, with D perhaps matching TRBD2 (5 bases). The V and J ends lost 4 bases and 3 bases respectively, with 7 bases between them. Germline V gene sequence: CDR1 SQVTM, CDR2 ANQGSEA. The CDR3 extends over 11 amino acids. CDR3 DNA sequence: TGCAGCGTTGCTGGGAGCTACGAGCAGTACTTC. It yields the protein CSVAGSYEQYF.

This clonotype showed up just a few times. CDR3 region: CSVDSVIDTGELFF. The CDR3 DNA sequence: TGCAGCGTTGATTCGGTGATCGACACCGGGGAGCTGTTTTTT. The chain is built from TRBV29-1 and TRBJ2-2; no definite D call. This CDR3 contains 14 residues. Trimming removed 3 bases from V and 3 bases from J, with 11 bases in between. Looked up from germline, CDR1 is SQVTM and CDR2 is ANQGSEA.

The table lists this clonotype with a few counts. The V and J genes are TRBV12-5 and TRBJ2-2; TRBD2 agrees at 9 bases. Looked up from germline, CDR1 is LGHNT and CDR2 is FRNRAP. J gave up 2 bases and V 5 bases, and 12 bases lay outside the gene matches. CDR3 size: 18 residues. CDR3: CASGPSSGSISNTGELFF. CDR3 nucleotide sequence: TGTGCTAGTGGTCCGAGTAGCGGGAGTATCTCAAACACCGGGGAGCTGTTTTTT.

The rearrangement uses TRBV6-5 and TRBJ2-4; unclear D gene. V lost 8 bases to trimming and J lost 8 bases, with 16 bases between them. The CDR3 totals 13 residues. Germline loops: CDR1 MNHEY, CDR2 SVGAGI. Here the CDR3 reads CASGDGVSDIQYF. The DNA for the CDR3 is TGTGCCAGCGGGGATGGGGTGAGCGACATTCAGTACTTC.

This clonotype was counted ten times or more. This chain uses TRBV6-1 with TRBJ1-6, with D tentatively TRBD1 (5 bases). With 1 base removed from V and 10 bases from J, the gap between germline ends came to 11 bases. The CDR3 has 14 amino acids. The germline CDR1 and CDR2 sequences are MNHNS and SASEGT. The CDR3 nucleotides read TGTGCCAGCAGTGAAGTGCCGGGGCCGTCACCCCTCCACTTT. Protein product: CASSEVPGPSPLHF.

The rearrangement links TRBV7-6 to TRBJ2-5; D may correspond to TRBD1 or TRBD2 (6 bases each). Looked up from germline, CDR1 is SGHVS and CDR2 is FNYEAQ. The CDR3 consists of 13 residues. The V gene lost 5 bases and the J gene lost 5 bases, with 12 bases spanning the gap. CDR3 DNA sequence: TGTGCCAGCAGCACCTGGAGGGGGGAGACCCAGTACTTC. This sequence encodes CASSTWRGETQYF.